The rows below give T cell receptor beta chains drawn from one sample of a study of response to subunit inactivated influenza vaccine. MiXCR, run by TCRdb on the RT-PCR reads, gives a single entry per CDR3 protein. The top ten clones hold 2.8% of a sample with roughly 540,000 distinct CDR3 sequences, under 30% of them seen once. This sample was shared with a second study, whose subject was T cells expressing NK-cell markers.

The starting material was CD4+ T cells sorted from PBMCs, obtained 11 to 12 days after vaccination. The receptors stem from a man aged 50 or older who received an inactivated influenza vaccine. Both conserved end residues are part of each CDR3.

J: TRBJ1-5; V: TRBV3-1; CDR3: CASSHPGGRPQHF
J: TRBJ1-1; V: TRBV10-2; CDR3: CASSDWTANTEAFF
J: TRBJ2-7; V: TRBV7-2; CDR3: CASSLQRGAAYEQYF
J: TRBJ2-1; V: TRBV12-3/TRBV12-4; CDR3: CASSYIAGTGAAEQFF
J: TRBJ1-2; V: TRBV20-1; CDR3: CSARRSGAANYGYTF
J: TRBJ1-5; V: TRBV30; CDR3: CAWSPGGNQPQHF
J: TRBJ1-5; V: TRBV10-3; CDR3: CAISESIGNQPQHF
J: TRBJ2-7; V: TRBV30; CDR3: CAWSTNAPYEQYF
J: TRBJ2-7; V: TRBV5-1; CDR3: CASSADRGLTAYEQYF
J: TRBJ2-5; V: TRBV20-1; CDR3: CSAITRDGTQQETQYF
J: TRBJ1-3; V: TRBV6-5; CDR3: CASSSTDSGNTIYF
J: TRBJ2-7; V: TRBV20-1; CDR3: CSARDHLAGDYEQYF
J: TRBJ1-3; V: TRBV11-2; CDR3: CASSTYGSSGNTIYF
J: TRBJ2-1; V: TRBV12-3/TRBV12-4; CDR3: CASSPDGTGGNEQFF
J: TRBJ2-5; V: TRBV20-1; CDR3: CSARALGQGREETQYF
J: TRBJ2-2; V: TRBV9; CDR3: CASKRGGGATGELFF
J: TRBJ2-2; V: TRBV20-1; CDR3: CSVPHGGRVTGELFF
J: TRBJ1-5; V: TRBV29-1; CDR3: CSVALNSNQPQHF
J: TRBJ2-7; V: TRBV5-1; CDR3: CASSPGQGIDHEQYF
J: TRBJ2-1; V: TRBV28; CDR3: CASSNRGRSSYNEQFF
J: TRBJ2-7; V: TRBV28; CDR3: CASSKDRLVEQYF
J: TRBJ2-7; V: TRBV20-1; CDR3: CSADPGTSGRGAYEQYF
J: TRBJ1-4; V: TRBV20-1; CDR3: CSAGSTNEKLFF
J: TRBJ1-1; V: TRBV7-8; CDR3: CASSLFTEAFF
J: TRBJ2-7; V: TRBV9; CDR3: CASSGRLAGEQYF
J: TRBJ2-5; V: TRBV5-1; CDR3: CASSLVGSSVQETQYF
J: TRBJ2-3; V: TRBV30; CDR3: CAWSVLIGQPTDTQYF
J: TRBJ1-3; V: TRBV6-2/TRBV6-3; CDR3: CASSSRGKRGNTIYF
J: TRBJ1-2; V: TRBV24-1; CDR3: CATSDSTRNGYTF
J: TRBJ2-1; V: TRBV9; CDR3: CASSVGLAGYNEQFF
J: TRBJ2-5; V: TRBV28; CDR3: CASSLNKWETQYF
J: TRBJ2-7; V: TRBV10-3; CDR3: CAISESTRDVYEQYF
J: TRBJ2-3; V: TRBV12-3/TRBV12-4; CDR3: CASSLSSRADTQYF
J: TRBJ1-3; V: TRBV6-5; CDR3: CASSYSGGSSGNTIYF
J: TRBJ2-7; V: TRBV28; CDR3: CASRPPGLAYEQYF
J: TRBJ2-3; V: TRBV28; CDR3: CASSHPTGRASTDTQYF
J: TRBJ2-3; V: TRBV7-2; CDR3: CARSLVGSGADTQYF
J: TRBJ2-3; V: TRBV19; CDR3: CASSSLAGFLAGGGTDTQYF
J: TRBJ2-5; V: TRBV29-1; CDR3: CSVEAPVQRAPETQYF
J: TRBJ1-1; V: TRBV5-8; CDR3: CASSPGQVLNTEAFF
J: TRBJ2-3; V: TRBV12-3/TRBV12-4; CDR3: CASSRSAGTSTDTQYF
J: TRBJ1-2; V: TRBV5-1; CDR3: CASRGQSNYGYTF
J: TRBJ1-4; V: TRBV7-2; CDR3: CASSLVGGARGEKLFF
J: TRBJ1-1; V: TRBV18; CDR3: CASSPPNQPEAFF
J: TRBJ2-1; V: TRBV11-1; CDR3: CASSFRLTSGGDGYNEQFF
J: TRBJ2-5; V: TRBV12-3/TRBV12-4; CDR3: CASRRGQRSQETQYF
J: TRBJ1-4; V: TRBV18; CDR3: CASSPTGTTNEKLFF
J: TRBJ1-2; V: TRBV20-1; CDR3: CSASRFNYGYTF